This T cell receptor beta chain was identified during a study of cytomegalovirus exposure and HLA in healthy donors. V shed 2 bases and J 4 bases; nucleotides not matched to a gene: 4. Per the germline V gene, CDR1 is KGHSH and CDR2 is LQKENI. The CDR3 is 15 amino acids. Repertoires were generated with immunoSEQ multiplex PCR, while TCRdb's copy carries only in-frame clones and drops some. Here the sample spans more than 250,000 clones, about nine tenths being singletons. The sequence was collected from a woman aged 30 to 39 in good health and CMV-seronegative. This sequence joins TRBV18 and TRBJ1-4; 7 bases are a match to TRBD1. The sequencing input was PBMCs. The CDR3 here is CASSPGTALNEKLFF. Here the CDR3 DNA reads TGTGCCAGCTCACCAGGGACAGCTCTTAATGAAAAACTGTTTTTT. Using reference TRBV18 and TRBJ1-4 for the parts outside the CDR3, the full variable domain is NAGVMQNPRHLVRRRGQEARLRCSPMKGHSHVYWYRQLPEEGLKFMVYLQKENIIDESGMPKERFSAEFPKEGPSILRIQQVVRGDSAAYFCASSPGTALNEKLFFGSGTQLSVL.